The 31 T cell receptor beta chains listed next were all sequenced from one sample in a study of OX40 agonist ivuxolimab in advanced cancers. Library preparation used the immunoSEQ multiplex PCR assay. TCRdb took this table from immuneACCESS and kept in-frame rearrangements with V and J called. Such tables lack part of the clones; where checked against another copy, unresolved V genes explain under half of the gap, and the rest is unexplained. In this sample the table shows 9,500 to 15,000 clones, under 80% of which occur a single time. The ten largest clonotypes hold about 31% of the sample. The specimen comprised CD4+ or CD8+ T cells sorted from blood, sampled in a trial of the OX40 agonist ivuxolimab. The source is an adult with an advanced solid tumor such as melanoma, head and neck, liver or kidney cancer.

As concerns this clone: This specimen includes other DNA sequences encoding the same CDR3. V usage is TRBV29-1 and J usage is TRBJ1-2, with no clear D. V was shortened by 1 base and J by 0 bases, with 9 bases between the two germline ends. Germline assignment: CDR1 SQVTM and CDR2 ANQGSEA. There are 14 residues in the CDR3. In DNA, the CDR3 is TGCAGCGTTGAAGGGGGTAGAGCTAACTATGGCTACACCTTC. Translation: CSVEGGRANYGYTF.

The chain recombines TRBV7-9 with TRBJ2-3; 10 bases are a match to TRBD2. Per germline, CDR1 SEHNR and CDR2 FQNEAQ (reference sequence). The CDR3 runs to 16 residues. Trimming cost V 5 bases and J 0 bases; bases outside gene matches: 5. The chain's CDR3 is CASSPLAGPSTDTQYF. CDR3 nucleotide sequence: TGTGCCAGCAGCCCACTAGCGGGGCCTAGCACAGATACGCAGTATTTT. Using reference TRBV7-9 and TRBJ2-3 for the parts outside the CDR3, the full variable domain is DTGVSQNPRHKITKRGQNVTFRCDPISEHNRLYWYRQTLGQGPEFLTYFQNEAQLEKSRLLSDRFSAERPKGSFSTLEIQRTEQGDSAMYLCASSPLAGPSTDTQYFGPGTRLTVL.

The rearrangement uses TRBV5-1 and TRBJ1-4, with 10 bases identical to TRBD1. Germline V gene data show CDR1 as SGHRS and CDR2 as YFSETQ. This CDR3 spans 17 amino acids. The V gene end was trimmed by 4 bases and the J gene end by 0 bases; junction bases not matched to a gene: 6. This chain's CDR3 is CASSLDRGIATNEKLFF. The CDR3 nucleotides are TGCGCCAGCAGCCTGGACAGGGGGATAGCAACTAATGAAAAACTGTTTTTT.

V usage is TRBV7-6 and J usage is TRBJ1-4; D remains ambiguous. V was pared by 4 bases and J by 6 bases, with 3 bases between. Germline V gene sequence: CDR1 SGHVS, CDR2 FNYEAQ. The CDR3 contains 11 residues. Here the CDR3 reads CASSSHEKLFF. The DNA of the CDR3 is TGTGCCAGCAGCTCACATGAAAAACTGTTTTTT.

This chain uses TRBV7-9 with TRBJ2-2, with D maybe TRBD1 (6 bases). Germline V lookup: CDR1 SEHNR, CDR2 FQNEAQ (reference sequence). Trimming left V 5 bases short and J 6 bases short, with 10 bases between. CDR3 length: 13 residues. CDR3 DNA sequence: TGTGCCAGCAGCCTACAGGGAGCCGGGGAGCTGTTTTTT. The encoded protein is CASSLQGAGELFF.

In its sample, this clone was seen once. CDR3 coding DNA: TGTGCCAGCAGTGACTGCGCGGGAGGGGAGAACGAGCAGTACTTC. It is translated as CASSDCAGGENEQYF. The rearrangement joins TRBV6-4 to TRBJ2-7; TRBD2 matches 9 bases. With V trimmed by 1 base and J by 5 bases, 6 bases remained unmatched. From germline, CDR1 is MRHNA and CDR2 SNTAGT. This CDR3 spans 15 amino acids.

This clone came up a few times. The V gene is TRBV2, the J gene TRBJ2-5; a weak D match, TRBD2 (5 bases). Germline assignment: CDR1 SNHLY and CDR2 FYNNEI. The CDR3 spans 15 residues. V shed 7 bases and J shed 9 bases, with 24 bases lying between them. The CDR3 reads CASTQARLAGGPQYF. As DNA, the CDR3 is TGTGCCAGCACCCAAGCGCGGCTAGCCGGAGGCCCCCAGTACTTC.

In DNA, the CDR3 is TGTGCCAGCAGTTCGGGACAGGGTGGGCAGCCCCAGCATTTT. This sequence encodes CASSSGQGGQPQHF. The V call is TRBV25-1, the J call TRBJ1-5; 9 nucleotides align to TRBD1. Germline CDR1 and CDR2: MGHDK and SYGVNS. V was clipped by 5 bases and J by 7 bases; unmatched bases: 6. The length of the CDR3 is 14 residues.

The chain recombines TRBV7-2 with TRBJ1-1; D remains unclear. The CDR3 runs to 15 residues. The V gene's germline CDR1 is SGHTA and CDR2 FQGNSA. Trimming stripped 3 bases from V and 6 bases from J, with 17 bases between. The CDR3 DNA sequence: TGTGCCAGCAGCTTTTTGGCAAGGGATGAGTCTGAAGCTTTCTTT. Amino acids: CASSFLARDESEAFF.

This clone has just a few counts. A much larger clone differs by one base, so this may be a read error. In the same sample, other DNA sequences code for this CDR3. The chain joins TRBV27 to TRBJ2-2; TRBD2 agrees at 10 bases. V lost 8 bases, J lost 7 bases, and 16 bases stayed unmatched. This CDR3 has 17 residues. Germline V CDR1 and CDR2: MNHEY, SMNVEV (reference sequence). CDR3 DNA: TGTGCCAGCGGGGGGGTGGGGAGCGGGAGGGCCCTCGGGGAGCTGTTTTTT. This sequence encodes CASGGVGSGRALGELFF.

The J gene is TRBJ2-5, the V gene TRBV11-2; tentatively, D is TRBD1 or TRBD2 (5 bases each). CDR1 SGHAT and CDR2 FQNNGV come from the germline V gene. The V gene lost 2 bases and the J gene lost 0 bases, with 10 bases spanning the gap. This CDR3 spans 15 amino acids. The CDR3 DNA sequence: TGTGCCAGCAGCTTACGACAGCGGTACCAAGAGACCCAGTACTTC. Its protein product is CASSLRQRYQETQYF. Combining the CDR3 with reference TRBV11-2 and TRBJ2-5 gives the whole variable domain EAGVAQSPRYKIIEKRQSVAFWCNPISGHATLYWYQQILGQGPKLLIQFQNNGVVDDSQLPKDRFSAERLKGVDSTLKIQPAKLEDSAVYLCASSLRQRYQETQYFGPGTRLLVL.

The rearrangement joins TRBV2 to TRBJ2-7, with 9 bases aligning to TRBD1. The germline gives CDR1 SNHLY, CDR2 FYNNEI. J lost 4 bases, V lost 8 bases, and 6 bases had no gene match. This CDR3 region has 13 residues. The CDR3 protein is CASGTGRDYEQYF. The CDR3 DNA follows: TGTGCCAGCGGGACAGGGAGGGATTACGAGCAGTACTTC.

V and J are TRBV14 and TRBJ2-1, with 12 positions matching TRBD1. V lost 3 bases and J lost 5; bases outside the gene matches: 11. Germline V gene data show CDR1 as SGHDN and CDR2 as FVKESK. CDR3 length: 18 amino acids. This CDR3 reads CASSHVPGQGAPHNEQFF. The CDR3 coding sequence is TGTGCCAGCAGCCATGTACCGGGACAGGGGGCGCCCCACAATGAGCAGTTCTTC.

The V gene is TRBV7-3, the J gene TRBJ2-1, with 13 bases aligning to TRBD2. Germline V gene lookup returns CDR1 SGHTA and CDR2 FQGTGA. This CDR3 is built from 14 residues. The V segment lost 3 bases and the J segment 7 bases; nucleotides outside the gene matches: 0. CDR3 sequence reads: CASSLGLAGNEQFF. The CDR3 bases are TGTGCCAGCAGCTTGGGACTAGCGGGGAATGAGCAGTTCTTC. The variable domain in full, completed from reference TRBV7-3 and TRBJ2-1, reads GAGVSQTPSNKVTEKGKYVELRCDPISGHTALYWYRQSLGQGPEFLIYFQGTGAADDSGLPNDRFFAVRPEGSVSTLKIQRTERGDSAVYLCASSLGLAGNEQFFGPGTRLTVL.

The rearrangement joins TRBV9 to TRBJ2-4; TRBD1 agrees at 9 bases. V trimming: 0 bases; J trimming: 5 bases; junction bases outside the gene matches: 6. Germline loops: CDR1 SGDLS, CDR2 YYNGEE. This CDR3 is 16 amino acids long. The CDR3 sequence: CASSVGGTGLENIQYF. The DNA of the CDR3 is TGTGCCAGCAGCGTAGGGGGGACAGGGCTTGAAAACATTCAGTACTTC. The variable domain in full, completed from reference TRBV9 and TRBJ2-4, reads DSGVTQTPKHLITATGQRVTLRCSPRSGDLSVYWYQQSLDQGLQFLIQYYNGEERAKGNILERFSAQQFPDLHSELNLSSLELGDSALYFCASSVGGTGLENIQYFGAGTRLSVL.

In its sample, this clone ranks as medium-sized. The chain couples TRBV13 to TRBJ1-1; TRBD1 matches at 8 bases. The CDR3 sequence is 14 residues long. Looked up from germline, CDR1 is PRHDT and CDR2 is FYEKMQ (reference sequence). The V and J ends lost 5 bases and 3 bases, in that order; junction bases with no gene match: 5. Written as DNA, the CDR3 is TGTGCCAGCAGCACTCTGACAGGGGACACTGAAGCTTTCTTT. It is translated as CASSTLTGDTEAFF.

The chain combines TRBV27 with TRBJ1-1; no firm D call. This CDR3 has 13 residues. Germline CDR1 reads MNHEY; CDR2 reads SMNVEV (reference sequence). V dropped 0 bases and J dropped 5 bases, with 7 bases sitting between them. CDR3 coding DNA: TGTGCCAGCAGTTTATCCGTATGGACTGAAGCTTTCTTT. Translation: CASSLSVWTEAFF.

This clone was counted a few times. This chain links TRBV5-4 with TRBJ2-7; D may match TRBD1 or TRBD2 (5 bases each). V lost 5 bases and J lost 3, with 12 bases in between. Looked up from germline, CDR1 is SGHNT and CDR2 is YYREEE (reference sequence). This CDR3 is built from 13 residues. CDR3 nucleotides: TGTGCCAGCAGTCGGGACGGTAGCTACGAGCAGTACGTC. It yields the protein CASSRDGSYEQYV.

The count of this clone is one. The chain joins TRBV7-9 to TRBJ2-1, with D perhaps TRBD2 (6 bases). The length of the CDR3 is 15 residues. With 5 bases removed from V and 2 bases from J, the gap between germline ends came to 13 bases. Germline loops: CDR1 SEHNR, CDR2 FQNEAQ (reference sequence). As DNA, the CDR3 is TGTGCCAGCAGCCACCCCGGGAGACCCTACAATGAGCAGTTCTTC. This translates into CASSHPGRPYNEQFF. Looking up the rest from reference TRBV7-9 and TRBJ2-1 gives the full variable domain: DTGVSQNPRHKITKRGQNVTFRCDPISEHNRLYWYRQTLGQGPEFLTYFQNEAQLEKSRLLSDRFSAERPKGSFSTLEIQRTEQGDSAMYLCASSHPGRPYNEQFFGPGTRLTVL.

The chain joins TRBV6-4 to TRBJ1-4; D possibly corresponds to TRBD1 (5 bases). Trimming took off 8 bases at V and 3 bases at J, with 10 bases between the two ends. CDR1 MRHNA and CDR2 SNTAGT come from the germline V gene. The CDR3 loop spans 13 amino acids. The CDR3 DNA is TGTGCCAGCTCAGACAGACCTAATGAAAAACTGTTTTTT. Translated, it gives CASSDRPNEKLFF.

The chain combines TRBV6-5 with TRBJ2-1; no definite D call. The V end was cut by 8 bases, the J end by 7 bases, with 15 bases between. The germline gives CDR1 MNHEY, CDR2 SVGAGI. CDR3 length: 13 residues. The CDR3, as DNA: TGTGCCAGCGCCAGTTTTGTGGGGAATGAGCAGTTCTTC. It yields the protein CASASFVGNEQFF.

The chain employs TRBV27 and TRBJ2-1; 9 bases map to TRBD2. V gave up 5 bases and J gave up 5 bases; unmatched junction bases: 13. This CDR3 region has 17 residues. Germline-derived CDR1 and CDR2 are MNHEY and SMNVEV (reference sequence). CDR3 DNA sequence: TGTGCCAGCAGTCTACTTCTCGGCGGGAGGGCGAACAATGAGCAGTTCTTC. This translates into CASSLLLGGRANNEQFF.

V gene TRBV14 combines with J gene TRBJ2-2; tentative D call: TRBD1 (6 bases). V was trimmed by 0 bases and J by 5 bases, leaving 10 bases between them. CDR1 is SGHDN, CDR2 FVKESK, per germline. The CDR3 is 15 amino acids. For the CDR3, the DNA is TGTGCCAGCAGCCAAGAACAGGGCTGGACCGGGGAGCTGTTTTTT. It codes for CASSQEQGWTGELFF.

V gene TRBV28 combines with J gene TRBJ1-1; a weak D match, TRBD1 (6 bases). Trimming pared 5 bases from V and 5 bases from J, leaving 12 bases between. CDR1 is MDHEN and CDR2 is SYDVKM in the germline V gene. This CDR3 contains 13 residues. In DNA form, the CDR3 reads TGTGCCAGCAGTCTTGGACAGCGGACTGAAGCTTTCTTT. Its protein is CASSLGQRTEAFF.

The chain carries TRBV19 and TRBJ2-7; 11 nucleotides match TRBD2. Germline CDR1 LNHDA, CDR2 SQIVND (reference sequence). V lost 5 bases to trimming and J lost 3 bases; unmatched junction nucleotides: 6. The CDR3 is 15 amino acids. The CDR3 coding sequence is TGTGCCAGTAGTTGGTCTAGCGGGAGGATCTACGAGCAGTACTTC. This sequence encodes CASSWSSGRIYEQYF.

The chain recombines TRBV4-1 with TRBJ2-7, with a possible D match to TRBD2 (7 bases). V gave up 3 bases and J gave up 5 bases, with 20 bases separating them. Germline CDR1 is MGHRA and CDR2 is YSYEKL. This CDR3 is built from 16 residues. CDR3 nucleotides: TGCGCCAGCAGCCAGGTGGGGGCGGGAGTACAGGACGAGCAGTACTTC. It yields the protein CASSQVGAGVQDEQYF.

CDR3 residues: CASSVGSYRYEQYF. In DNA form, the CDR3 reads TGTGCCAGCAGCGTAGGCAGCTACCGCTACGAGCAGTACTTC. The V gene is TRBV9, the J gene TRBJ2-7; D ambiguous. This CDR3 contains 14 residues. V lost 0 bases and J 3 bases, leaving 10 bases between the germline ends. Germline CDR1 and CDR2: SGDLS and YYNGEE.

The rearrangement joins TRBV9 to TRBJ2-7, with 7 nucleotides matching TRBD2. This CDR3 is 15 amino acids long. The germline gives CDR1 SGDLS, CDR2 YYNGEE. Trimming took 0 bases from V and 1 from J; bases not matched to a gene: 4. Written as DNA, the CDR3 is TGTGCCAGCAGCGTAGGTTCTAGCGGTTCCTACGAGCAGTACTTC. Its protein is CASSVGSSGSYEQYF.

This chain links TRBV9 with TRBJ2-1; TRBD2 aligns across 8 bases. The junction had 11 bases not matched to a gene; V was cut back by 4 bases and J by 8 bases. Germline CDR1 is SGDLS and CDR2 is YYNGEE. This CDR3 comprises 15 residues. CDR3 sequence (DNA): TGTGCCAGCAGCACGTCCGGGACTAGTATCGATGAGCAGTTCTTC. The encoded protein is CASSTSGTSIDEQFF.

The V gene is TRBV6-1, the J gene TRBJ2-1; TRBD1 matches at 11 bases. Germline CDR1 and CDR2: MNHNS and SASEGT. This CDR3 is 16 amino acids long. Trimming at V came to 3 bases and at J to 10 bases, leaving 11 bases not matched to a gene. The CDR3 spells CASSESGRDRGREQFF. DNA of the CDR3: TGTGCCAGCAGTGAGTCGGGGCGGGACAGGGGGAGAGAGCAGTTCTTC.

The rearrangement uses TRBV6-4 and TRBJ2-7; no clear D gene. The CDR3 is 13 residues long. Trimming left V 2 bases short and J 1 base short, with 6 bases between. CDR1 is MRHNA and CDR2 is SNTAGT in the germline V gene. The CDR3 reads CASSDLVSYEQYF. The DNA for the CDR3 is TGTGCCAGCAGTGACCTGGTTTCCTACGAGCAGTACTTC.